Below are 20 T cell receptor beta chains sequenced from a single sample in a study of control samples from healthy donors and cancer patients. Measured with immunoSEQ multiplex PCR; TCRdb has only the in-frame clones, and not every one. This sample has 74,000 or so clones; around nine tenths occur once, and the top ten carry 7.2%. Sample: blood. These receptor sequences come from a man between 50 and 59 years old in good health.

As DNA, the CDR3 is TGTGCCAGCAGTGCGGGACAGCCTGCCGGGGAGCTGTTTTTT. It translates to CASSAGQPAGELFF. This rearrangement joins TRBV2 to TRBJ2-2; 7 bases agree with TRBD1. Germline V gives CDR1 SNHLY, CDR2 FYNNEI. The CDR3 contains 14 residues. V lost 4 bases, J lost 6 bases, and 5 bases stayed unmatched.

This chain uses TRBV3-1 (or the pseudogene TRBV3-2) with TRBJ1-6, with D hard to call. The V end lost 1 base, the J end lost 7 bases, and 8 bases lay between the germline ends. CDR1 is LGHDT and CDR2 is YNNKEL in the germline V gene (reference sequence). The CDR3 sequence is 14 residues long. The CDR3 reads CASSQVVGNSPLHF. CDR3 nucleotide sequence: TGTGCCAGCAGCCAAGTTGTTGGGAATTCACCCCTCCACTTT.

The chain uses TRBV3-1 (or the pseudogene TRBV3-2) and TRBJ2-3; D call uncertain. There are 13 residues in the CDR3. Germline lookup yields CDR1 LGHDT and CDR2 YNNKEL (reference sequence). Trimming shortened V by 4 bases and J by 5 bases, and 10 bases separated the two germline ends. The CDR3 region is CASSLRAGDTQYF. CDR3 sequence (DNA): TGTGCCAGCAGCCTCCGGGCCGGAGATACGCAGTATTTT.

The chain uses TRBV29-1 and TRBJ1-2; D is unresolved. Trimming removed 1 base from V and 6 bases from J, with 12 bases in between. The CDR3 is 13 amino acids. Germline values: CDR1 SQVTM, CDR2 ANQGSEA. CDR3 protein: CSVEVGPGNGYTF. In DNA, the CDR3 is TGCAGCGTTGAAGTTGGTCCGGGGAATGGCTACACCTTC. The complete variable domain, with remaining parts taken from reference TRBV29-1 and TRBJ1-2, reads SAVISQKPSRDICQRGTSLTIQCQVDSQVTMMFWYRQQPGQSLTLIATANQGSEATYESGFVIDKFPISRPNLTFSTLTVSNMSPEDSSIYLCSVEVGPGNGYTFGSGTRLTVV.

The chain joins TRBV12-3 or TRBV12-4 to TRBJ1-4, with a tentative D call TRBD1 (5 bases). Between the trimmed V and J ends, which lost 3 bases and 8 bases, there was a span of 10 bases. This CDR3 has 13 residues. The DNA of the CDR3 is TGTGCCAGCAGTTTGCAGGGATTCGAAAAACTGTTTTTT. Its protein product is CASSLQGFEKLFF.

This chain links TRBV19 with TRBJ2-1; 7 nucleotides line up with TRBD1. Trimming took 3 bases from V and 3 from J; bases not matched to a gene: 2. Germline V lookup: CDR1 LNHDA, CDR2 SQIVND (reference sequence). The length of the CDR3 is 14 residues. Written as DNA, the CDR3 is TGTGCCAGTAGTATCGGGACAGACTACAATGAGCAGTTCTTC. This gives the protein CASSIGTDYNEQFF.

The J gene is TRBJ2-7, the V gene TRBV12-5; D unresolved. Germline V gives CDR1 LGHNT, CDR2 FRNRAP. The CDR3 spans 16 residues. Trimming shortened V by 5 bases and J by 3 bases, and 20 bases separated the two germline ends. The CDR3 spells CASGPPWAFFLYEQYF. The CDR3 nucleotides read TGTGCTAGTGGTCCCCCATGGGCGTTTTTCCTCTACGAGCAGTACTTC.

The chain is built from TRBV27 and TRBJ1-5; no definite D call. CDR1 and CDR2 from the germline V gene are MNHEY and SMNVEV (reference sequence). V dropped 8 bases and J dropped 6 bases, with 17 bases sitting between them. The CDR3 covers 14 residues. The CDR3 reads CASPVPVLGQPQHF. CDR3 DNA sequence: TGTGCCAGCCCTGTCCCGGTTTTGGGTCAGCCCCAGCATTTT.

This clone was observed a single time. The chain links TRBV21-1 to TRBJ2-2; the table's D call, TRBD1, has no DNA check behind it. TRBV21-1 is deemed a pseudogene. The CDR3 spans 16 residues. The CDR3 DNA reads TGTGCCAGCAGCAAAGAGGGACAGGGGGGGGCCGGGGAGCTGTTTTTT. This gives the protein CASSKEGQGGAGELFF.

The chain has TRBV29-1 and TRBJ1-2; D is ambiguous. Trimming pared 4 bases from V and 5 bases from J, leaving 14 bases between. This CDR3 has 13 residues. Germline CDR1 reads SQVTM; CDR2 reads ANQGSEA. The CDR3 loop reads CSVGPRAEYGYTF. The CDR3 bases are TGCAGCGTTGGACCCCGGGCTGAGTATGGCTACACCTTC.

Only a few counts were recorded for this clone. The gene calls are TRBV6-6 and TRBJ1-1; the D is unclear. The CDR3 is 12 residues long. Germline V gene sequence: CDR1 MNHNY, CDR2 SVGAGI (reference sequence). Trimming left V 2 bases short and J 1 base short, with 2 bases between. Here the CDR3 reads CASSYQNTEAFF. CDR3 DNA: TGTGCCAGCAGTTACCAGAACACTGAAGCTTTCTTT.

This clone was counted between two and nine times. The genes are TRBV5-4 and TRBJ1-6; 10 bases are shared with TRBD1. This CDR3 has 16 amino acids. Germline V lookup: CDR1 SGHNT, CDR2 YYREEE (reference sequence). The V and J ends lost 4 bases and 7 bases, in that order; junction bases with no gene match: 8. The CDR3 DNA follows: TGTGCCAGCAGCCCCGGGACAGGGGCAGGGAATTCACCCCTCCACTTT. It translates to CASSPGTGAGNSPLHF.

The V and J genes are TRBV10-3 and TRBJ1-5; the D is unclear. Trimming removed 3 bases from V and 6 bases from J, with 9 bases in between. The CDR3 runs to 13 residues. Germline values: CDR1 ENHRY, CDR2 SYGVKD. Here the CDR3 DNA reads TGTGCCATCAGTGATTCCCGGGGTCAGCCCCAGCATTTT. It is translated as CAISDSRGQPQHF.

This clone was recorded a few times. The CDR3 region has the DNA TGTGCCTCCGGGACAGGGAGCTCTGGAAACACCATATATTTT. Its translation: CASGTGSSGNTIYF. The V call is TRBV30, the J call TRBJ1-3, with 9 bases identical to TRBD1. The CDR3 runs 14 residues. With V trimmed by 7 bases and J by 0 bases, 4 bases remained unmatched. Germline V lookup: CDR1 GTSNPN, CDR2 SVGIG (reference sequence).

J is TRBJ1-5 and V is TRBV23-1; D remains unclear. TRBV23-1 is marked as an open reading frame, function uncertain. V lost 0 bases and J lost 8, with 20 bases in between. The CDR3 extends over 17 amino acids. CDR3 amino acids: CASSQSNFPRVKEPQHF. The CDR3 DNA reads TGCGCCAGCAGTCAATCTAATTTTCCAAGGGTGAAGGAGCCCCAGCATTTT.

The rearrangement uses TRBV6-5 and TRBJ1-3; D uncertain. Germline V gives CDR1 MNHEY, CDR2 SVGAGI. This CDR3 spans 15 amino acids. The V and J ends lost 7 bases and 2 bases respectively, with 15 bases between them. In DNA, the CDR3 is TGTGCCAGCATGGAGTGGTACGCCGCTGGAAACACCATATATTTT. Translated, it gives CASMEWYAAGNTIYF.

The rearrangement links TRBV18 to TRBJ2-7; possibly TRBD1 for D (6 bases). Germline CDR1 reads KGHSH; CDR2 reads LQKENI. With 2 bases removed from V and 3 bases from J, the gap between germline ends came to 11 bases. The CDR3 is 14 amino acids. The CDR3 DNA reads TGTGCCAGCTCACCAGACAGGCCCTTCTACGAGCAGTACTTC. Protein: CASSPDRPFYEQYF.

The V call is TRBV30, the J call TRBJ1-4, with D uncertain. CDR3 length equals 14 residues. Germline V gene data show CDR1 as GTSNPN and CDR2 as SVGIG (reference sequence). V gave up 0 bases and J gave up 4 bases, with 9 bases separating them. DNA for the CDR3: TGTGCCTGGAGTGTACGGGTAGGTAATGAAAAACTGTTTTTT. Protein sequence: CAWSVRVGNEKLFF.

The chain is built from TRBV11-2 and TRBJ1-1; no firm D call. This CDR3 contains 13 residues. The V gene lost 2 bases and the J gene lost 3 bases, with 7 bases spanning the gap. From germline, CDR1 is SGHAT and CDR2 FQNNGV. The CDR3 spells CASSLFIDTEAFF. CDR3 nucleotides: TGTGCCAGCAGCTTATTTATCGACACTGAAGCTTTCTTT.

The chain joins TRBV5-3 to TRBJ2-3; D is possibly TRBD2 (5 bases). TRBV5-3 is an open reading frame, and its role is uncertain. The germline V and J ends were trimmed by 5 bases and 4 bases, with 14 bases remaining between them. CDR3 length: 14 amino acids. The CDR3 sequence is CARRRIAGADTQYF. CDR3 nucleotides: TGTGCCAGAAGACGGATAGCCGGGGCAGATACGCAGTATTTT.